The source of this TCR beta chain is a study of Graves' ophthalmopathy and Graves' hyperthyroidism (dated by TCRdb to 2016 to 2019). About the study as a whole: Hyperthyroidism was considered stable if no progression to ophthalmopathy occurred within 18 months of follow-up. In total, 135 blood samples were TCR-sequenced: 43 ophthalmopathy, under 80 hyperthyroidism and roughly 17 hyperthyroidism-to-ophthalmopathy patients. An independent validation cohort was composed of approximately 18 hyperthyroidism patients and about 17 patients who later progressed from hyperthyroidism to ophthalmopathy. Once sampling was done, hyperthyroidism patients were given methimazole at a starting dose of 30 mg daily, while ophthalmopathy patients were given high-dose intravenous methylprednisolone. To explore V-J signatures that separate ophthalmopathy from hyperthyroidism, a discovery set of 95 to 100 patients was enrolled, consisting of 43 with ophthalmopathy and some 56 with stable hyperthyroidism. In roughly 6 hyperthyroidism patients, T-cell repertoires of thyroid tissue and blood were compared. To tell Graves' ophthalmopathy apart from Graves' hyperthyroidism, and to predict which patients would progress to ophthalmopathy, the study relied on TCR beta repertoire signatures.

Patients with hyperthyroidism were aged 18 to 65 years, had been newly diagnosed, and had a disease duration of less than 2 months. Anyone with other autoimmune diseases, uncontrolled infections, pregnancy or lactation was excluded from the study. Clinical symptoms, serum thyroxine, TRAb, thyroid ultrasound and orbital computed tomography formed the basis of the diagnosis. Total RNA was extracted using Trizol reagent, and RNA quality was checked on an Agilent 2100 Bioanalyzer. Details on this clonotype: The specificity of this receptor is unknown. No quality values exist for individual bases; no much larger clone is one base distant.

The research as a whole found: No statistical method was used to set the sample size in advance, and the investigators knew which group each participant was assigned to. The 13-signature model separated ophthalmopathy from stable hyperthyroidism with approximately 90% sensitivity and around 84% specificity in cross-validation, and 80%/75% in the test set. In validation, the model predicted ophthalmopathy progression with about 70% sensitivity and around 72% specificity; some 13 predicted patients were CT-confirmed with GO in a median of approximately 6.5 months. Among expanded thyroid clonotypes with frequency above 0.001, most also showed up in blood, which suggests that blood repertoires may reflect the thyroid immune response.

For repertoire sequencing, TCR beta CDR3 regions were amplified from RNA transcripts. HTBI primers and the Qiagen OneStep RT-PCR kit were used in a first-round RT-PCR, which was followed by a second-round multiplex PCR, size selection and purification. Libraries were sequenced on an Illumina HiSeq2000 using paired-end 100 bp reads. The source study handled its data this way. SOAPnuke was used to process the reads, removing any read that contained adapters or uncalled bases, had a mean Phred below 15, or lacked an exact match to the constant primer or identifier. High-quality paired reads were merged with COPE v1.2.5. Clonotypes were defined as unique nucleotide sequences and were aligned to IMGT TRB V, D and J references using MiTCR v1.1. Only V-J combinations with frequency above 0.0001 were analysed, covering about 99% of repertoires. For each V-J combination, a TCR clonal expansion and chaos score was defined as the ratio of F50 clonal expansion to chaos observed in the TCRdist matrix. Welch's t-statistics and random forest were used to narrow the features down to more than 10 V-J combinations, which were then fed into a naive Bayes classifier. Thyroid-blood repertoire similarity was quantified with the Morisita-Horn index. The raw public reads went through TCRdb reprocessing: fastp at Q25, MiXCR clone calling, in-frame beta chains kept. For every CDR3 protein sequence, its rows merge into one entry that carries the most common genes and DNA. The V and J calls and clone size come from TCRdb's table, not from the authors' own analysis. Within this sample are about 600,000 distinct CDR3 sequences, with approximately 37% of them counted one time only. The ten top clones hold about 4.2% of the sample.

From its cysteine to its phenylalanine, the CDR3 spans 15 amino acids. Only the CDR3 region is kept as DNA, spanning 45 bases read in frame from base 1. The germline V gene sets CDR1 to KGHDR and CDR2 to SFDVKD. V loses 3 bases at its end and J loses 7 bases; junction bases beyond the gene matches: 6. This sequence was found in an adult man with Graves' hyperthyroidism. Sequencing input: peripheral blood or thyroid tissue (not recorded which). This receptor chain uses TRBV24-1 and TRBJ2-7; 12 nucleotides in the junction match TRBD1. The CDR3 reads as follows: CATSDRDRGRNEQYF. The DNA sequence is as follows: TGTGCCACCAGTGATCGGGACAGGGGGCGGAATGAGCAGTACTTC.